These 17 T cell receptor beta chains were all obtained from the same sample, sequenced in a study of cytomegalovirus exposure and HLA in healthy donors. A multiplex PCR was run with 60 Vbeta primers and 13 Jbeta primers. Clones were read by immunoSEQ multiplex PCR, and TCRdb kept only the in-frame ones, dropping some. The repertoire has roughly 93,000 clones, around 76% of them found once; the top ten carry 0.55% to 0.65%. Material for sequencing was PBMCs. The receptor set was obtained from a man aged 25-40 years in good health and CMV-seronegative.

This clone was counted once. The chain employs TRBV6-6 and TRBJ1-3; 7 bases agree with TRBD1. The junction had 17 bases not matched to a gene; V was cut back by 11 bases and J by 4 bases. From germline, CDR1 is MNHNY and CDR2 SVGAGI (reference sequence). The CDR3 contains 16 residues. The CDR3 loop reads CAASPFKQGNGNTIYF. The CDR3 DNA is TGTGCCGCCTCCCCCTTTAAACAGGGGAACGGAAACACCATATATTTT.

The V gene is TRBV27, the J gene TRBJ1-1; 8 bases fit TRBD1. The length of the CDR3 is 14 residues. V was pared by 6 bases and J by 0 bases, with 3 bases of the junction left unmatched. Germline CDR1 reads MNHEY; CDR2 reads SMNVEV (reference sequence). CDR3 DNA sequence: TGTGCCAGCAGGACAGGGGTCATGAACACTGAAGCTTTCTTT. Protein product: CASRTGVMNTEAFF.

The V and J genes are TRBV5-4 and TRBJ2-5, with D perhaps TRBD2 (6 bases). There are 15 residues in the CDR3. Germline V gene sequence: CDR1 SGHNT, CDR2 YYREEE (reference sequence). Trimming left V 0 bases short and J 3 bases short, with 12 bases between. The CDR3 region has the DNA TGTGCCAGCAGCTTGGAAGGCAGGGAGGAAGAGACCCAGTACTTC. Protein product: CASSLEGREEETQYF.

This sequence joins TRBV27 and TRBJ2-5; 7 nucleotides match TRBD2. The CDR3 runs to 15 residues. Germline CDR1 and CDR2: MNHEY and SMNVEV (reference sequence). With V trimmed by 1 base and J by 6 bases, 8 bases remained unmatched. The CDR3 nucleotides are TGTGCCAGCAGTTTATGGGGGGGACGGGACCAGACCCAGTACTTC. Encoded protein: CASSLWGGRDQTQYF.

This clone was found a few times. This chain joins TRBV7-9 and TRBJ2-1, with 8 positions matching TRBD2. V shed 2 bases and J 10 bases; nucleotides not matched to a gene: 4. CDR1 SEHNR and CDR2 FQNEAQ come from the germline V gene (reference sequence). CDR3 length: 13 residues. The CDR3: CASSLTASGEQFF. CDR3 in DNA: TGTGCCAGCAGCTTAACGGCTAGCGGGGAGCAGTTCTTC.

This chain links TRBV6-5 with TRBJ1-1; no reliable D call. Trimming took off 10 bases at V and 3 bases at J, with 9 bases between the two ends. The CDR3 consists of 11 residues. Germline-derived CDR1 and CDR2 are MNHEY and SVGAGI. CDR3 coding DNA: TGTGCCACCTGGAGGGACACTGAAGCTTTCTTT. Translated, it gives CATWRDTEAFF.

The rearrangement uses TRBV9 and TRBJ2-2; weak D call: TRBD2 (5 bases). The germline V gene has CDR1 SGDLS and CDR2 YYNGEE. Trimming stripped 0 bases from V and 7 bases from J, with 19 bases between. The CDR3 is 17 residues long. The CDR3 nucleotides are TGTGCCAGCAGCGTAGGTGCGGCGGACGGGATGAGCGGGGAGCTGTTTTTT. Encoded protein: CASSVGAADGMSGELFF.

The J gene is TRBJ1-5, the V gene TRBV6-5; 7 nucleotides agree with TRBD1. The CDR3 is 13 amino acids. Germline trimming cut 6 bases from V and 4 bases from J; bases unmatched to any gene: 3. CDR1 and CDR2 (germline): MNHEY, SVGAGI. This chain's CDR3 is CASSQTGNQPQHF. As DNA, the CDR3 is TGTGCCAGCAGCCAGACAGGGAATCAGCCCCAGCATTTT.

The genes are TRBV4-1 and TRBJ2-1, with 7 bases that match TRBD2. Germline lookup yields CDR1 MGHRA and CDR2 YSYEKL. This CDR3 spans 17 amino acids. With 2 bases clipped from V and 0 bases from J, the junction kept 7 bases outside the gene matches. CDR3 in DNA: TGCGCCAGCAGCCAATCCGCGGGGGACCCCTCCTACAATGAGCAGTTCTTC. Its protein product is CASSQSAGDPSYNEQFF.

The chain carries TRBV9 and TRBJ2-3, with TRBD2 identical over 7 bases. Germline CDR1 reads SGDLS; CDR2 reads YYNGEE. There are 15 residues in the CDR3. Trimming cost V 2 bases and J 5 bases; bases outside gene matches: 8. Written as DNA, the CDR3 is TGTGCCAGCAGCGTGCCGTTGACGGGAGGAGATACGCAGTATTTT. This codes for CASSVPLTGGDTQYF.

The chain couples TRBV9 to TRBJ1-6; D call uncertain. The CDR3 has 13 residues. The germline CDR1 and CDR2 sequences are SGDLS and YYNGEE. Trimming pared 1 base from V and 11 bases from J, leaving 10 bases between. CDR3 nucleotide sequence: TGTGCCAGCAGCGTATACGGGGAACCACCCCTCCACTTT. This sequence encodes CASSVYGEPPLHF.

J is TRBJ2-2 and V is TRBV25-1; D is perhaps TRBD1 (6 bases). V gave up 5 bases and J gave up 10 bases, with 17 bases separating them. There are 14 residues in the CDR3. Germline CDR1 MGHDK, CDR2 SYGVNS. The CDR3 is CASSSPWGTMELFF. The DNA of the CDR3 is TGTGCCAGCAGTAGTCCATGGGGGACAATGGAGCTGTTTTTT. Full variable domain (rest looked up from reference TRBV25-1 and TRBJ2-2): EADIYQTPRYLVIGTGKKITLECSQTMGHDKMYWYQQDPGMELHLIHYSYGVNSTEKGDLSSESTVSRIRTEHFPLTLESARPSHTSQYLCASSSPWGTMELFFGEGSRLTVL.

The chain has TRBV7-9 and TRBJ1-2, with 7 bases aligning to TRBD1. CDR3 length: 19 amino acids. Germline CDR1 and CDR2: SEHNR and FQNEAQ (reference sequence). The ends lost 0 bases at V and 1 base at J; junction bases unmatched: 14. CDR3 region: CASSLAKGAETGNNYGYTF. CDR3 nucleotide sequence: TGTGCCAGCAGCTTAGCTAAGGGGGCGGAGACAGGGAATAACTATGGCTACACCTTC. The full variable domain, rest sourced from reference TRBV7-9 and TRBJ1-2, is DTGVSQNPRHKITKRGQNVTFRCDPISEHNRLYWYRQTLGQGPEFLTYFQNEAQLEKSRLLSDRFSAERPKGSFSTLEIQRTEQGDSAMYLCASSLAKGAETGNNYGYTFGSGTRLTVV.

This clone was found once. The CDR3 here is CASKPGSTLYEQYF. CDR3 nucleotide sequence: TGTGCCAGCAAACCGGGATCTACCTTATACGAGCAGTACTTC. This sequence joins TRBV7-2 and TRBJ2-7; D might be TRBD2 (5 bases). The CDR3 covers 14 residues. Germline V gives CDR1 SGHTA, CDR2 FQGNSA. V lost 7 bases and J lost 4, with 17 bases in between. The full variable domain, rest sourced from reference TRBV7-2 and TRBJ2-7, is GAGVSQSPSNKVTEKGKDVELRCDPISGHTALYWYRQSLGQGLEFLIYFQGNSAPDKSGLPSDRFSAERTGGSVSTLTIQRTQQEDSAVYLCASKPGSTLYEQYFGPGTRLTVT.

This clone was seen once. The CDR3, as DNA: TGTGCCAGCAGGCCCCCAGGGGGCGCTTTTAACTATGGCTACACCTTC. It translates to CASRPPGGAFNYGYTF. V usage is TRBV11-2 and J usage is TRBJ1-2; 8 bases map to TRBD1. V shed 6 bases and J 1 base; nucleotides not matched to a gene: 10. CDR1 SGHAT and CDR2 FQNNGV come from the germline V gene. The CDR3 length is 16 residues.

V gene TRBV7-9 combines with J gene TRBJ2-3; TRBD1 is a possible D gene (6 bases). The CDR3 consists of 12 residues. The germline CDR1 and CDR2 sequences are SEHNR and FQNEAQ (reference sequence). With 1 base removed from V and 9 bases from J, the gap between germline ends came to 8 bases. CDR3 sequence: CASSLGTVTQYF. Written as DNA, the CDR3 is TGTGCCAGCAGCTTAGGGACAGTAACGCAGTATTTT. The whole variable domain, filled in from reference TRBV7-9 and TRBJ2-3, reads DTGVSQNPRHKITKRGQNVTFRCDPISEHNRLYWYRQTLGQGPEFLTYFQNEAQLEKSRLLSDRFSAERPKGSFSTLEIQRTEQGDSAMYLCASSLGTVTQYFGPGTRLTVL.

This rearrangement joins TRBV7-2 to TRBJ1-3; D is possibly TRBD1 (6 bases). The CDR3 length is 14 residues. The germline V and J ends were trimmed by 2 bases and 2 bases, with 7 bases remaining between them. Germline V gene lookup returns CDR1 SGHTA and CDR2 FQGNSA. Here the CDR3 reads CASSLRTAGNTIYF. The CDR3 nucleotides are TGTGCCAGCAGCTTAAGGACAGCTGGAAACACCATATATTTT.